The 15 T cell receptor beta chains presented below share a single source sample, sequenced in a study of cytomegalovirus exposure and HLA in healthy donors. The PCR made use of 60 Vbeta and 13 Jbeta primers. TCRdb's copy holds only in-frame clones and misses some; the assay was immunoSEQ multiplex PCR. The top ten hold 0.2% to 0.25% of the sample, which has 200,000 to 300,000 clones, roughly 84% seen once. Sample: PBMCs. These receptors originate from a girl aged 2 to 10 in good health and CMV-seronegative.

This clone was recorded a few times. This chain connects TRBV1 to TRBJ1-2; the table names TRBD1, a call not compared with the DNA. TRBV1 is given as a pseudogene. The CDR3 is made up of 16 amino acids. This CDR3 is CTSTHTDRTSNYGYTF. CDR3 nucleotides: TGCACCAGCACCCATACGGACAGAACCTCTAACTATGGCTACACCTTC.

J is TRBJ2-5 and V is TRBV5-1, with D tentatively TRBD1 (5 bases). Trimming took 0 bases from V and 5 from J, leaving 17 bases between them. The germline CDR1 and CDR2 sequences are SGHRS and YFSETQ. The CDR3 is made up of 16 amino acids. DNA of the CDR3: TGCGCCAGCAGCTTGGAGCCTTCAGGGTTTCAGGAGACCCAGTACTTC. This encodes CASSLEPSGFQETQYF.

The DNA of the CDR3 is TGTGCCACCAGCAGATTAGTGGGAGGGCCAGCACGGGGCTACACCTTC. It is translated as CATSRLVGGPARGYTF. The V call is TRBV15, the J call TRBJ1-2; D not resolved. Deletions cut 2 bases from V and 8 bases from J, with 21 bases between. The CDR3 has 16 amino acids. Germline V lookup: CDR1 LNHNV, CDR2 YYDKDF (reference sequence).

V and J are TRBV7-3 and TRBJ2-1; TRBD2 matches 12 bases. Germline CDR1 and CDR2: SGHTA and FQGTGA. There are 15 residues in the CDR3. J gave up 9 bases and V 2 bases, and 5 bases lay outside the gene matches. The DNA of the CDR3 is TGTGCCAGCAGCTTACTAGCGGGGGGGCAAGGTGAGCAGTTCTTC. Residues: CASSLLAGGQGEQFF.

V gene TRBV10-3 combines with J gene TRBJ2-7; 11 nucleotides align to TRBD2. The CDR3 loop spans 15 amino acids. The ends lost 5 bases at V and 4 bases at J; junction bases unmatched: 7. Germline CDR1 is ENHRY and CDR2 is SYGVKD. In DNA, the CDR3 is TGTGCCATCAGTACACTAGCGGGAGCAAGTTACGAGCAGTACTTC. Translated, it gives CAISTLAGASYEQYF.

The chain is built from TRBV6-5 and TRBJ1-1; perhaps TRBD1 as D (5 bases). V lost 2 bases, J lost 4 bases, and 11 bases lay in between. The length of the CDR3 is 14 residues. CDR1 and CDR2 (germline): MNHEY, SVGAGI. The CDR3 sequence: CASSYGAPATEAFF. In nucleotides, the CDR3 is TGTGCCAGCAGTTACGGGGCCCCCGCCACTGAAGCTTTCTTT.

This chain connects TRBV6-5 to TRBJ1-2; the D gene is possibly TRBD1 (6 bases). V was pared by 5 bases and J by 7 bases, with 11 bases between. The CDR3 contains 12 residues. Germline assignment: CDR1 MNHEY and CDR2 SVGAGI. The CDR3 reads CASSERGIGYTF. The DNA for the CDR3 is TGTGCCAGCAGTGAGAGGGGGATTGGCTACACCTTC.

The rearrangement links TRBV7-9 to TRBJ2-7; D is perhaps TRBD1 (5 bases). This CDR3 comprises 16 residues. V lost 3 bases to trimming and J lost 0 bases, with 15 bases between them. Germline CDR1 and CDR2: SEHNR and FQNEAQ (reference sequence). This chain's CDR3 is CASSFPRQLHSYEQYF. In nucleotides, the CDR3 is TGTGCCAGCAGCTTCCCTCGACAGCTTCACTCCTACGAGCAGTACTTC.

This clone was counted between two and nine times. The V gene is TRBV7-9, the J gene TRBJ1-3; maybe TRBD1 (6 bases). Germline V gene lookup returns CDR1 SEHNR and CDR2 FQNEAQ (reference sequence). Trimming removed 5 bases at V and 2 bases at J, with 10 bases between. CDR3 size: 14 residues. The CDR3 sequence is CASSPTGTGNTIYF. The CDR3 nucleotides are TGTGCCAGCAGCCCGACAGGTACTGGAAACACCATATATTTT.

This clone was counted a few times. This rearrangement joins TRBV6-5 to TRBJ2-1; D might be TRBD1 (6 bases). The V and J ends lost 2 bases and 4 bases respectively, with 9 bases between them. Germline assignment: CDR1 MNHEY and CDR2 SVGAGI. This CDR3 spans 14 amino acids. For the CDR3, the DNA is TGTGCCAGCAGTTACCTCGGACAGTACAATGAGCAGTTCTTC. This gives the protein CASSYLGQYNEQFF.

The V and J genes are TRBV9 and TRBJ1-2; 9 bases align to TRBD1. The CDR3 is 14 amino acids. The germline CDR1 and CDR2 sequences are SGDLS and YYNGEE. With 0 bases clipped from V and 7 bases from J, the junction kept 4 bases outside the gene matches. The CDR3 bases are TGTGCCAGCAGCGTAGGGGACAGGGATGTTGGCTACACCTTC. Amino acid sequence: CASSVGDRDVGYTF.

This clone was observed once. The CDR3 bases are TGTGCCAGCAGCAAAGCGCTAGGATTCCAAGAGACCCAGTACTTC. Amino acids: CASSKALGFQETQYF. The rearrangement joins TRBV21-1 to TRBJ2-5; the D call TRBD2 from the table was never checked on the DNA. TRBV21-1 has pseudogene status. This CDR3 is built from 15 residues.

The V call is TRBV5-1, the J call TRBJ1-2; D might be TRBD1 (6 bases). CDR3 length: 17 residues. Trimming shortened V by 3 bases and J by 4 bases, and 22 bases separated the two germline ends. Germline V gene lookup returns CDR1 SGHRS and CDR2 YFSETQ. CDR3 protein: CASSSSELQGSSYGYTF. The CDR3 DNA follows: TGCGCCAGCAGCTCCTCTGAGTTACAGGGCTCCTCCTATGGCTACACCTTC.

The gene calls are TRBV19 and TRBJ2-6, with D perhaps TRBD2 (5 bases). Trimming took 4 bases from V and 0 from J, leaving 16 bases between them. Germline V CDR1 and CDR2: LNHDA, SQIVND (reference sequence). The CDR3 has 18 residues. DNA for the CDR3: TGTGCCAGTAGTACCAGACAACCGGCGGGCTCTGGGGCCAACGTCCTGACTTTC. This gives the protein CASSTRQPAGSGANVLTF.

This clone was seen a handful of times. The gene calls are TRBV2 and TRBJ2-1, with D unresolved. V lost 8 bases, J lost 6 bases, and 11 bases lay in between. The CDR3 loop spans 12 amino acids. Germline V lookup: CDR1 SNHLY, CDR2 FYNNEI. CDR3 nucleotides: TGTGCCAGCTCCAGAGGATTCAATGAGCAGTTCTTC. Translating gives CASSRGFNEQFF.